This passage covers 24 T cell receptor beta chains from one sample sequenced in a study of T cell repertoires in cytomegalovirus infection. MiXCR was run by TCRdb on the reads, yielding one entry per CDR3 protein. The data show about 600,000 distinct CDR3 sequences, more than 20% seen once. The specimen was CD8+ T cells from PBMCs. Receptors originate from a human donor in good health (CMV status not recorded). Some clones in this sample may be carry-over from other donors' samples.

This clonotype was picked up many times. The chain is built from TRBV7-2 and TRBJ1-6; 7 bases map to TRBD1. The CDR3 runs to 16 residues. The ends lost 1 base at V and 8 bases at J; junction bases unmatched: 8. The germline V gene encodes CDR1 SGHTA and CDR2 FQGNSA. CDR3 DNA sequence: TGTGCCAGCAGCTTAGGGGTGGGGCAGGGGGATTCACCCCTCCACTTT. It codes for CASSLGVGQGDSPLHF.

This sequence joins TRBV29-1 and TRBJ1-1, with no clear D. The CDR3 sequence is 12 residues long. CDR1 SQVTM and CDR2 ANQGSEA come from the germline V gene. The V gene lost 4 bases and the J gene lost 3 bases, with 9 bases spanning the gap. Written as DNA, the CDR3 is TGCAGCGTTGCGGATGGGGACACTGAAGCTTTCTTT. Its protein product is CSVADGDTEAFF.

The chain uses TRBV6-5 and TRBJ1-2; perhaps TRBD1 as D (6 bases). Per the germline V gene, CDR1 is MNHEY and CDR2 is SVGAGI. V lost 8 bases to trimming and J lost 6 bases, with 13 bases between them. The CDR3 has 12 amino acids. The CDR3 reads CASLSGVDGYTF. The DNA for the CDR3 is TGTGCCAGCCTTTCAGGGGTAGATGGCTACACCTTC.

This clonotype showed up many times. J is TRBJ2-3 and V is TRBV7-6; TRBD2 matches 10 bases. V was clipped by 5 bases and J by 0 bases; unmatched bases: 8. In germline, CDR1 is SGHVS, CDR2 FNYEAQ. The CDR3 spans 17 residues. The CDR3 DNA reads as TGTGCCAGCAGCCACCGGACTAGCGGATCTAGCACAGATACGCAGTATTTT. Translated: CASSHRTSGSSTDTQYF.

The chain carries TRBV5-5 and TRBJ1-1, with 7 bases matching TRBD1. Germline-derived CDR1 and CDR2 are SGHKS and YYEKEE (reference sequence). The CDR3 is 18 residues long. With 0 bases clipped from V and 0 bases from J, the junction kept 11 bases outside the gene matches. CDR3 region: CASSLGPQQGRMNTEAFF. The CDR3 region has the DNA TGTGCCAGCAGCTTGGGGCCCCAACAGGGGAGGATGAACACTGAAGCTTTCTTT.

The rearrangement uses TRBV28 and TRBJ2-1; the D gene is possibly TRBD1 (5 bases). Per germline, CDR1 MDHEN and CDR2 SYDVKM. Trimming took off 4 bases at V and 6 bases at J, with 13 bases between the two ends. This CDR3 contains 14 residues. This CDR3 is CASSYMLGANEQFF. CDR3 sequence (DNA): TGTGCCAGCAGTTATATGCTAGGGGCCAATGAGCAGTTCTTC.

This clonotype was seen repeatedly, ten times or more. The rearrangement links TRBV29-1 to TRBJ1-2; no reliable D call. Trimming took 8 bases from V and 1 from J, leaving 11 bases between them. Germline V gives CDR1 SQVTM, CDR2 ANQGSEA. This CDR3 comprises 12 residues. The CDR3 DNA is TGCAGCATCCAGACACGTAACTATGGCTACACCTTC. It is translated as CSIQTRNYGYTF.

This clonotype appeared many times. As DNA, the CDR3 is TGTGCCAGCAGTCCTGGGACAGTAAACTATGGCTACACCTTC. Translation gives CASSPGTVNYGYTF. The chain employs TRBV28 and TRBJ1-2, with 7 bases matching TRBD1. The CDR3 has 14 amino acids. V trimming: 5 bases; J trimming: 2 bases; junction bases outside the gene matches: 5. Germline CDR1 reads MDHEN; CDR2 reads SYDVKM.

In this sample, this clonotype turned up many times. The rearrangement links TRBV28 to TRBJ1-2, with D uncertain. The germline gives CDR1 MDHEN, CDR2 SYDVKM. This CDR3 spans 17 amino acids. V was cut by 1 base and J by 0 bases, with 15 bases left in between. Written as DNA, the CDR3 is TGTGCCAGCAGTTTATCATTATCGGACGGAGCTAACTATGGCTACACCTTC. Amino acids: CASSLSLSDGANYGYTF.

In the case of this clonotype: This CDR3 is missing its conserved last phenylalanine or tryptophan, likely due to a read error. The chain carries TRBV12-3 or TRBV12-4 and TRBJ2-7; D unresolved. The CDR3 consists of 13 residues. Trimming left V 0 bases short and J 6 bases short, with 9 bases between. The CDR3 DNA reads as TGTGCCAGCAGTTTAGCGCGAGGAACCGAGCAGTACTCC. This sequence encodes CASSLARGTEQYS.

The chain employs TRBV10-3 and TRBJ1-2; D perhaps matches TRBD1 (6 bases). The germline gives CDR1 ENHRY, CDR2 SYGVKD. This CDR3 comprises 11 residues. This chain's CDR3 is CVTDSNYGYTF. CDR3 DNA: TGTGTCACGGACAGTAACTATGGCTACACCTTC.

At least ten counts were recorded for this clonotype. The chain links TRBV7-9 to TRBJ2-3, with D perhaps given as TRBD1 or TRBD2 (5 bases each). CDR3 size: 16 residues. The germline V gene has CDR1 SEHNR and CDR2 FQNEAQ (reference sequence). With 6 bases removed from V and 6 bases from J, the gap between germline ends came to 22 bases. The DNA of the CDR3 is TGTGCCAGCAGGAGGGGTGGGAGTCCCATCGTGGATACGCAGTATTTT. It encodes CASRRGGSPIVDTQYF.

Worth noting for this clonotype: A single base separates this from a much larger clone, so it may be a read error. The chain recombines TRBV7-9 with TRBJ2-3; D is undetermined. Germline V CDR1 and CDR2: SEHNR, FQNEAQ (reference sequence). Trimming left V 5 bases short and J 7 bases short, with 10 bases between. The CDR3 spans 12 residues. CDR3 residues: CASSPKRYTQYF. The CDR3 bases are TGTGCCAGCAGCCCTAAGAGATATACGCAGTATTTT.

The V and J genes are TRBV27 and TRBJ2-5; D possibly corresponds to TRBD2 (6 bases). The CDR3 runs to 15 residues. Germline-derived CDR1 and CDR2 are MNHEY and SMNVEV (reference sequence). V was pared by 5 bases and J by 5 bases, with 18 bases between. The CDR3 reads CASSLVPGDPETQYF. CDR3 nucleotide sequence: TGTGCCAGCAGTCTCGTCCCGGGGGATCCGGAGACCCAGTACTTC.

This clonotype was observed a few times. The rearrangement links TRBV5-1 to TRBJ1-5, with TRBD1 as a possible D gene (6 bases). The CDR3 length is 15 residues. V gave up 0 bases and J gave up 8 bases, with 15 bases separating them. Germline V CDR1 and CDR2: SGHRS, YFSETQ. The CDR3 region has the DNA TGCGCCAGCAGCTTGGATGGGGGGCGAGAGAAGCCCCAGCATTTT. This sequence encodes CASSLDGGREKPQHF. Full variable domain (rest looked up from reference TRBV5-1 and TRBJ1-5): KAGVTQTPRYLIKTRGQQVTLSCSPISGHRSVSWYQQTPGQGLQFLFEYFSETQRNKGNFPGRFSGRQFSNSRSEMNVSTLELGDSALYLCASSLDGGREKPQHFGDGTRLSIL.

This rearrangement joins TRBV15 to TRBJ2-2; D is undetermined. The ends were cut back, 1 base at V and 6 bases at J, with 6 bases in the middle. Germline-derived CDR1 and CDR2 are LNHNV and YYDKDF (reference sequence). The CDR3 loop spans 13 amino acids. CDR3 in amino acids: CATSRVPAGELFF. In nucleotides, the CDR3 is TGTGCCACCAGCAGAGTGCCGGCCGGGGAGCTGTTTTTT. The variable domain in full, completed from reference TRBV15 and TRBJ2-2, reads DAMVIQNPRYQVTQFGKPVTLSCSQTLNHNVMYWYQQKSSQAPKLLFHYYDKDFNNEADTPDNFQSRRPNTSFCFLDIRSPGLGDTAMYLCATSRVPAGELFFGEGSRLTVL.

There are many counts of this clonotype. This rearrangement joins TRBV12-5 to TRBJ2-1; 8 bases are shared with TRBD1. Germline V lookup: CDR1 LGHNT, CDR2 FRNRAP. This CDR3 comprises 21 residues. The ends lost 5 bases at V and 5 bases at J; junction bases unmatched: 26. In DNA form, the CDR3 reads TGTGCTAGTGGTACTTCCCTCGGTGGAGGTCCCAGGGGGCTCCTGGACAATGAGCAGTTCTTC. This gives the protein CASGTSLGGGPRGLLDNEQFF. The full variable domain, with the rest looked up from reference TRBV12-5 and TRBJ2-1, is DARVTQTPRHKVTEMGQEVTMRCQPILGHNTVFWYRQTMMQGLELLAYFRNRAPLDDSGMPKDRFSAEMPDATLATLKIQPSEPRDSAVYFCASGTSLGGGPRGLLDNEQFFGPGTRLTVL.

This clonotype has ten or more counts. V usage is TRBV6-2 or TRBV6-3 and J usage is TRBJ2-1, with 8 bases matching TRBD2. Germline assignment: CDR1 MNHEY and CDR2 SVGEGT. The length of the CDR3 is 16 residues. V dropped 6 bases and J dropped 6; count of bases not matched to a gene: 13. The DNA of the CDR3 is TGTGCCAGCAGACCCACCGGGGGGGCGAACCTCAATGAGCAGTTCTTC. This translates into CASRPTGGANLNEQFF.

This clonotype was picked up a small number of times. This may stem from a read error, because a much larger clone lies one nucleotide away. This chain links TRBV7-6 with TRBJ2-7; D gene ambiguous. The CDR3 spans 11 residues. Germline values: CDR1 SGHVS, CDR2 FNYEAQ. The CDR3, as DNA: TGTGTCAGCAGGCGTGGGTACGAGCAGTACTTC. Translating gives CVSRRGYEQYF.

On this clonotype itself: A much larger clone differs from this one at a single base, so this may be a read error. This rearrangement joins TRBV11-2 to TRBJ2-1; no clear D gene. The CDR3 spans 13 residues. Germline V gene sequence: CDR1 SGHAT, CDR2 FQNNGV. As DNA, the CDR3 is TGTGTCAGCACCAGAAACTTACCGAATGAGCAGTTCTTC. It codes for CVSTRNLPNEQFF.

This clonotype came up many times. The gene calls are TRBV28 and TRBJ2-2, with 11 positions matching TRBD1. Per the germline V gene, CDR1 is MDHEN and CDR2 is SYDVKM. CDR3 length: 16 amino acids. With 5 bases clipped from V and 6 bases from J, the junction kept 8 bases outside the gene matches. The CDR3 coding sequence is TGTGCCAGCAGTGACCGGGACAGGGGGTTGGCCGGGGAGCTGTTTTTT. This translates into CASSDRDRGLAGELFF.

The rearrangement joins TRBV4-1 to TRBJ2-2; D is unresolved. The CDR3 has 15 residues. The V and J ends lost 4 bases and 4 bases respectively, with 13 bases between them. Germline CDR1 and CDR2: MGHRA and YSYEKL. The chain's CDR3 is CASSLRTDSTGELFF. In DNA, the CDR3 is TGCGCCAGCAGCCTTAGGACGGATTCCACCGGGGAGCTGTTTTTT.

The chain carries TRBV29-1 and TRBJ2-2; 7 bases match TRBD1. Germline-derived CDR1 and CDR2 are SQVTM and ANQGSEA. The CDR3 sequence is 15 residues long. The V and J ends lost 5 bases and 4 bases, in that order; junction bases with no gene match: 10. The CDR3 bases are TGCAGCGTTAAGGAAAGGGGGCTAATCACCGGGGAGCTGTTTTTT. Residues: CSVKERGLITGELFF.

This chain links TRBV4-2 with TRBJ2-1, with TRBD1 matching over 7 bases. The J segment lost 0 bases and the V segment lost 2 bases, leaving 7 bases of the junction unmatched. The V gene's germline CDR1 is LGHNA and CDR2 YNFKEQ. This CDR3 has 17 amino acids. CDR3 protein: CASSQPGTVSSYNEQFF. The CDR3 coding sequence is TGTGCCAGCAGCCAACCCGGGACAGTGAGCTCCTACAATGAGCAGTTCTTC.